This TCR beta chain was captured by sequencing in a study of cytomegalovirus exposure and HLA in healthy donors. The table came from immunoSEQ multiplex PCR; TCRdb's copy has only in-frame clones and leaves some out. The sample shows 150,000 to 200,000 clones, 86% of them seen only once. The CDR3 length is 14 residues. Germline V gives CDR1 ENHRY, CDR2 SYGVKD. V was trimmed by 7 bases and J by 2 bases, leaving 15 bases between them. The validation cohort, a group of 90 to 150 subjects, included the donors and was separate from the roughly 670-subject first cohort. With respect to this clone: Antigen: not known.

Study-level results: Three chains linked to CMV were shown in vitro to be specific for CMV antigens. The tendency of first-cohort TCR clusters to co-occur in the 120 or so validation repertoires was the finding of a later analysis.

The specimen sequenced was PBMCs. J is TRBJ2-7 and V is TRBV10-3; D gene ambiguous. The sequence came from a man aged 18 to 35 in good health and CMV-seropositive. The DNA for the CDR3 is TGTGCCATCAAAGACTCTGGGTCCGCCTACGAGCAGTACTTC. This encodes CAIKDSGSAYEQYF.